This is a list of T cell receptor beta chains from one sample in a study of T cells of healthy individuals. TCRdb independently ran MiXCR on the 5' RACE reads; one entry per CDR3 protein. The sample lists around 98,000 distinct CDR3 sequences; 17% were seen once. The receptors stem from a human donor in good health. Each CDR3 is given with its conserved first and last residue. The order of the fields is J gene, V gene, clone size, D gene, CDR3 protein, CDR3 DNA. The D gene is left open where the match is weak. Clone size is given for some rows only: seen once, a few or many times, or a class if the clone is expanded.

TRBJ1-1 | TRBV3-1 | . | . | CASSGSRAPTEAFF | TGTGCCAGCAGCGGGAGCCGGGCCCCTACTGAAGCTTTCTTT
TRBJ2-1 | TRBV20-1 | . | . | CSARDSPPRQFF | TGCAGTGCTAGAGATTCCCCGCCTCGGCAGTTCTTC
TRBJ1-1 | TRBV18 | . | TRBD1 | CASSPPTGEGEAFF | TGTGCCAGCTCACCTCCGACAGGGGAGGGTGAAGCTTTCTTT
TRBJ2-1 | TRBV15 | . | . | CATSDHGPLRGGEFF | TGTGCCACCAGCGACCATGGCCCTCTCAGGGGAGGGGAATTCTTC
TRBJ2-5 | TRBV5-1 | . | . | CASSLLGNQETQYF | TGCGCCAGCAGCTTGTTGGGGAACCAAGAGACCCAGTACTTC
TRBJ2-3 | TRBV7-2 | few | TRBD2 | CASSLEGTSGDTQYF | TGTGCCAGCAGCTTAGAAGGGACTAGCGGAGATACGCAGTATTTT
TRBJ2-1 | TRBV18 | . | . | CASSPTKGWSEQFF | TGTGCCAGCTCACCTACGAAAGGGTGGAGTGAGCAGTTCTTC
TRBJ2-7 | TRBV10-3 | . | TRBD1 | CAISPGQGSHEQYF | TGTGCCATTTCTCCGGGACAGGGGAGCCACGAGCAGTACTTC
TRBJ2-3 | TRBV18 | many | . | CASSVVTDTQYF | TGTGCCAGCTCGGTCGTTACAGATACGCAGTATTTT
TRBJ2-3 | TRBV20-1 | . | TRBD2 | CSASKPSSGGELDTQYF | TGCAGTGCTAGTAAACCCTCTAGCGGGGGGGAGTTAGATACGCAGTATTTT
TRBJ2-1 | TRBV3-1 | . | TRBD1 | CASSQVWTGIYNEQFF | TGTGCCAGCAGCCAAGTTTGGACAGGGATCTACAATGAGCAGTTCTTC
TRBJ1-2 | TRBV7-2 | . | TRBD1 | CASSKPGQSYGYTF | TGTGCCAGCAGCAAGCCGGGACAGTCTTATGGCTACACCTTC
TRBJ2-2 | TRBV7-3 | . | . | CASSLLGGQTGELFF | TGTGCCAGCAGCCTACTTGGGGGTCAGACCGGGGAGCTGTTTTTT
TRBJ1-4 | TRBV7-9 | many | . | CASSSLETGVNEKLFF | TGTGCCAGCAGCTCGCTCGAGACGGGGGTAAATGAAAAACTGTTTTTT
TRBJ1-1 | TRBV18 | . | . | CASSPDYLTEAFF | TGTGCCAGCTCACCCGACTATCTCACTGAAGCTTTCTTT
TRBJ2-7 | TRBV4-3 | . | TRBD2 | CASSQNYHGTRTYEQYF | TGCGCCAGCAGCCAAAACTATCATGGGACTAGGACCTACGAGCAGTACTTC
TRBJ2-1 | TRBV6-1 | . | . | CASSGVLDEQFF | TGTGCCAGCTCTGGGGTTTTGGATGAGCAGTTCTTC
TRBJ2-3 | TRBV28 | many | . | CASGGHSSTDTQYF | TGTGCCAGCGGGGGCCACTCCAGCACAGATACGCAGTATTTT
TRBJ2-1 | TRBV3-1 | . | . | CASSQSRQGVFRFF | TGTGCCAGCAGCCAGTCCCGGCAGGGTGTTTTCAGGTTCTTC
TRBJ1-6 | TRBV20-1 | few | . | CSANPQGSYNSPLHF | TGCAGTGCTAACCCACAGGGTTCCTATAATTCACCCCTCCACTTT
TRBJ1-2 | TRBV6-5 | . | . | CASKTGLTLYGYTF | TGTGCCAGCAAAACCGGATTAACCCTCTATGGCTACACCTTC
TRBJ1-5 | TRBV7-2 | many | . | CASSPDRNQPQHF | TGTGCCAGCAGCCCCGACCGAAATCAGCCCCAGCATTTT
TRBJ2-7 | TRBV6-2/TRBV6-3 | . | . | CASSPSRTASYEQYF | TGTGCCAGCAGTCCCTCCCGGACAGCTTCCTACGAGCAGTACTTC
TRBJ2-1 | TRBV29-1 | once | TRBD2 | CRVGGSHPLGNEQFF | TGCAGAGTCGGCGGGAGTCACCCCCTGGGTAATGAGCAGTTCTTC
TRBJ2-7 | TRBV27 | many | . | CASGYPYEQYF | TGTGCCAGCGGCTACCCCTACGAGCAGTACTTC
TRBJ2-1 | TRBV6-2/TRBV6-3 | . | . | CASTGTPDRFLEQFF | TGTGCCAGCACCGGGACTCCCGACCGTTTTTTAGAGCAGTTCTTC
TRBJ2-1 | TRBV12-3/TRBV12-4 | many | . | CASTPDSREQFF | TGTGCCAGCACTCCCGACAGCCGTGAGCAGTTCTTC
TRBJ2-1 | TRBV6-5 | many | . | CASRTGTQNEQFF | TGTGCCAGCAGAACCGGGACACAGAATGAGCAGTTCTTC
TRBJ2-1 | TRBV5-4 | few | . | CASSREGLGSSYNEQFF | TGTGCCAGCAGCAGAGAGGGTTTAGGGAGCTCCTACAATGAGCAGTTCTTC
TRBJ1-5 | TRBV20-1 | few | . | CSASRGNQPQHF | TGCAGTGCTAGTCGGGGCAATCAGCCCCAGCATTTT
TRBJ2-5 | TRBV7-3 | . | TRBD2 | CASSSTSGTQETQYF | TGTGCCAGCAGCTCGACTAGCGGGACTCAAGAGACCCAGTACTTC
TRBJ2-1 | TRBV7-3 | once | TRBD1 | CASSPGQLYNEQFF | TGTGCCAGCAGCCCGGGACAGCTCTACAATGAGCAGTTCTTC
TRBJ2-7 | TRBV9 | many | . | CASSVTGLEQYF | TGTGCCAGCAGCGTAACTGGACTCGAGCAGTACTTC
TRBJ1-5 | TRBV19 | . | . | CASSIGAAVHRPQHF | TGTGCCAGTAGTATTGGTGCAGCAGTCCATCGGCCCCAGCATTTT
TRBJ2-2 | TRBV11-2 | once | TRBD2 | CASSFPMWGSGILTGELFF | TGTGCCAGCAGTTTTCCTATGTGGGGAAGCGGGATTTTGACCGGGGAGCTGTTTTTT
TRBJ2-1 | TRBV4-3 | few | TRBD1 | CASSRGQGEADEQFF | TGCGCCAGCAGCCGGGGACAGGGAGAGGCCGATGAGCAGTTCTTC
TRBJ2-1 | TRBV4-3 | . | TRBD1 | CASSQDRTGSYNEQFF | TGCGCCAGCAGCCAAGATCGGACAGGCTCCTACAATGAGCAGTTCTTC
TRBJ2-1 | TRBV4-1 | . | TRBD2 | CASSQCTGLAAYNEQFF | TGCGCCAGCAGCCAATGTACGGGACTAGCGGCCTACAATGAGCAGTTCTTC
TRBJ2-3 | TRBV6-6 | many | . | CASSTHLITDTQYF | TGTGCCAGCAGCACACATCTTATCACAGATACGCAGTATTTT
TRBJ2-1 | TRBV24-1 | many | TRBD2 | CATSDLLAGDQNEQFF | TGTGCCACCAGTGATTTGCTGGCGGGAGATCAGAATGAGCAGTTCTTC
TRBJ1-1 | TRBV7-9 | few | TRBD1 | CASSFSRGRNTEAFF | TGTGCCAGCAGCTTTAGCAGGGGGCGGAACACTGAAGCTTTCTTT
TRBJ2-2 | TRBV19 | . | . | CASRQETGELFF | TGTGCCAGTAGGCAAGAGACCGGGGAGCTGTTTTTT
TRBJ2-7 | TRBV7-2 | many | . | CASSLVGIFSSYEQYF | TGTGCCAGCAGCTTAGTGGGTATTTTTAGCTCCTACGAGCAGTACTTC
TRBJ2-2 | TRBV5-1 | . | TRBD1 | CASSRDRGLTGELFF | TGCGCCAGCAGCAGGGACAGGGGCCTCACCGGGGAGCTGTTTTTT
TRBJ2-7 | TRBV28 | . | . | CASRLPVGFSYEQYF | TGTGCCAGCAGATTGCCGGTCGGGTTCTCCTACGAGCAGTACTTC
TRBJ2-1 | TRBV5-1 | few | TRBD1 | CASSLRTIKDRGREQFF | TGCGCCAGCAGCTTGAGGACCATAAAGGACAGGGGGCGCGAGCAGTTCTTC
TRBJ1-6 | TRBV4-3 | . | . | CASSQEAFNSPLHF | TGCGCCAGCAGCCAAGAGGCCTTTAATTCACCCCTCCACTTT
TRBJ2-7 | TRBV6-2/TRBV6-3 | few | . | CASTKDREGYEQYF | TGTGCCAGCACTAAGGACAGGGAGGGCTACGAGCAGTACTTC
TRBJ2-1 | TRBV27 | many | . | CASAPVFQNEQFF | TGTGCCAGCGCCCCAGTCTTCCAGAATGAGCAGTTCTTC
TRBJ2-5 | TRBV24-1 | . | TRBD2 | CATSRGGETQYF | TGTGCCACCAGTAGGGGAGGGGAGACCCAGTACTTC
TRBJ2-3 | TRBV6-2/TRBV6-3 | few | TRBD2 | CASSYSSGGGGDTQYF | TGTGCCAGCAGTTACTCAAGCGGGGGGGGCGGAGATACGCAGTATTTT
TRBJ1-1 | TRBV29-1 | many | . | CSTKGVENTEAFF | TGCAGCACAAAGGGGGTGGAAAACACTGAAGCTTTCTTT
TRBJ1-1 | TRBV20-1 | many | TRBD1 | CSAEGQGGAEAFF | TGCAGTGCTGAAGGACAGGGGGGTGCTGAAGCTTTCTTT
TRBJ1-3 | TRBV9 | few | . | CASSVQGAGNTIYF | TGTGCCAGCAGCGTTCAAGGGGCTGGAAACACCATATATTTT
TRBJ1-2 | TRBV7-9 | many | . | CASSLVPRSYGYTF | TGTGCCAGCAGCTTAGTACCGAGGAGCTATGGCTACACCTTC
TRBJ2-2 | TRBV20-1 | . | . | CSASAPNTGELFF | TGCAGTGCGTCGGCCCCGAACACCGGGGAGCTGTTTTTT
TRBJ2-2 | TRBV7-9 | few | . | CASTEGSGELFF | TGTGCCAGCACCGAGGGATCCGGGGAGCTGTTTTTT
TRBJ2-5 | TRBV23-1 | few | TRBD1 | CASSQPNSGTGDAETQYF | TGCGCCAGCAGTCAGCCCAATAGTGGGACAGGGGATGCGGAGACCCAGTACTTC
TRBJ2-7 | TRBV7-2 | many | TRBD2 | CASSLSGMSSYEQYF | TGTGCCAGCAGCTTAAGCGGGATGAGCTCCTACGAGCAGTACTTC
TRBJ1-5 | TRBV28 | . | . | CASSLIQIRTVRSNQPQHF | TGTGCCAGCAGTTTAATTCAAATTAGGACCGTAAGAAGCAATCAGCCCCAGCATTTT